The T cell receptor beta chain under discussion was sequenced for a study of cytotoxic CD8 clonotypes in ibrutinib-treated CLL. Assay: immunoSEQ multiplex PCR; the TCRdb copy retains only in-frame clones and omits some. The data show about 330,000 clones, 60% to 80% seen once. V was clipped by 2 bases and J by 4 bases; unmatched bases: 2. This CDR3 is built from 13 residues. Germline assignment: CDR1 SGHTA and CDR2 FQGTGA. Here the sequenced sample was PBMCs, taken after 36 months of ibrutinib treatment. The chain employs TRBV7-3 and TRBJ2-7; 7 nucleotides align to TRBD1. This receptor was taken from a human donor with chronic lymphocytic leukemia. CDR3 nucleotides: TGTGCCAGCAGCTTAGGACAGGAATACGAGCAGTACTTC. Translation: CASSLGQEYEQYF.